This record looks at one T cell receptor (beta chain) sequence and its context. Germline CDR1 and CDR2: MNHEY and SMNVEV (reference sequence). The CDR3 has 15 amino acids. The ends were cut back, 5 bases at V and 4 bases at J, with 17 bases in the middle. The source of the sample is a study of blood T cell repertoires in COVID-19. Study-level information: Researchers got acute and convalescent COVID-19 samples from the United States, Italy and Spain.

Source study methods: Amplification with reference gene primers provided the estimates of nucleated cell counts. Produced via immunoSEQ multiplex PCR; TCRdb's table is partial and in-frame only. V, J and clone size derive from that table, while D and trimming were established from the DNA sequence. The sample holds roughly 320,000 clones, around 92% seen once. Seattle participants joined during active infection and were tracked over time. The chain employs TRBV27 and TRBJ1-2; the D gene is possibly TRBD1 (5 bases). Sequences were obtained from peripheral blood. The sequence was obtained from a woman in her 30s with COVID-19, enrolled during active disease. The CDR3 reads CASSLTSTATYGYTF. The CDR3 DNA follows: TGTGCCAGCAGTCTGACTTCGACAGCTACCTATGGCTACACCTTC.